The sequence of this TCR beta chain was determined in a study of OX40 agonist ivuxolimab in advanced cancers. Findings and limits, study-wide: CD8+ T cells were the subset that, on average, had more expanded clones than CD4+. Within 6 weeks, CD4+ and CD8+ blood T cells expanded clonally at 0.1 to 3.0 mg/kg.

The CDR3 spans 13 residues. Germline values: CDR1 SSHAT, CDR2 FNYEAQ (reference sequence). With regard to this clone: Its antigen is currently unknown. A read error may account for a junction end that differs from germline.

The assay was immunoSEQ multiplex PCR, and TCRdb's table has in-frame clones only and misses some. The profile shows about 83,000 clones, less than 85% of them singletons. The genes are TRBV7-7 and TRBJ1-1, with D uncertain. The source was CD4+ or CD8+ T cells sorted from blood, collected in a trial of the OX40 agonist ivuxolimab. This sequence originates from an adult with an advanced solid tumor such as melanoma, head and neck, liver or kidney cancer. CDR3 region: CASSSSVNTEAFF. The CDR3 DNA reads as TGTGCTAGCAGCTCATCCGTGAACACTGAAGCTTTCTTT. Combining the CDR3 with reference TRBV7-7 and TRBJ1-1 gives the whole variable domain GAGVSQSPRYKVTKRGQDVTLRCDPISSHATLYWYQQALGQGPEFLTYFNYEAQPDKSGLPSDRFSAERPEGSISTLTIQRTEQRDSAMYRCASSSSVNTEAFFGQGTRLTVV.